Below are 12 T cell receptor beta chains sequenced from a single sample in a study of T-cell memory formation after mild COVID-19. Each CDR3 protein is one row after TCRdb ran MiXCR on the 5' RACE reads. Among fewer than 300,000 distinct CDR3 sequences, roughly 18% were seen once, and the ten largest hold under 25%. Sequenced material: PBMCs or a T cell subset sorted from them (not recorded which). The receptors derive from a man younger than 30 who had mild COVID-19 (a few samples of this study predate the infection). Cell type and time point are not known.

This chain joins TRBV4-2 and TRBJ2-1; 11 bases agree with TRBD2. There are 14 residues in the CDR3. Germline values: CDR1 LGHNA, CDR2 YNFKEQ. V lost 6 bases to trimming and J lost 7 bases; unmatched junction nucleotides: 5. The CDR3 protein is CASRGTSGWNEQFF. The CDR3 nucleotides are TGTGCCAGCAGAGGGACTAGCGGCTGGAATGAGCAGTTCTTC.

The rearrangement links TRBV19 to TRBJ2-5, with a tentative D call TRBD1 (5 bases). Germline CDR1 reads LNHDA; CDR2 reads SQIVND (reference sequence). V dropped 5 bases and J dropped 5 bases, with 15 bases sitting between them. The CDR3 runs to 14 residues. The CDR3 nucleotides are TGTGCCAGTAGTCCCGGCGACAGTTACGAGACCCAGTACTTC. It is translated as CASSPGDSYETQYF.

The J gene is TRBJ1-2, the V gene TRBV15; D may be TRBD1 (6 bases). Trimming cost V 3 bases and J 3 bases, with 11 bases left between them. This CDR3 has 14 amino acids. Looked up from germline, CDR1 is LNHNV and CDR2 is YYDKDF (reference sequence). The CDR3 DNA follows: TGTGCCACCAGCAGGAGGGGGTTGCACTATGGCTACACCTTC. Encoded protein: CATSRRGLHYGYTF.

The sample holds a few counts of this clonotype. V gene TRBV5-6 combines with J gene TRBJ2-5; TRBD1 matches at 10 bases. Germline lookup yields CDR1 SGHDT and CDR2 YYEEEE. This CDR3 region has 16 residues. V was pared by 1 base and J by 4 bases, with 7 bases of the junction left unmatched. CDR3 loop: CASSLTGQGYVETQYF. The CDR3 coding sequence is TGTGCCAGCAGCTTGACGGGACAGGGGTACGTAGAGACCCAGTACTTC.

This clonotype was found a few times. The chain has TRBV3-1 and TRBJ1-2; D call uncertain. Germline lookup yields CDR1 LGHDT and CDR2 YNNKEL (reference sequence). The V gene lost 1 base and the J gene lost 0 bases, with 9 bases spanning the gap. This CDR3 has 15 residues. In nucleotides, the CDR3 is TGTGCCAGCAGCCAAGGGGCAGGAGCTAACTATGGCTACACCTTC. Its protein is CASSQGAGANYGYTF.

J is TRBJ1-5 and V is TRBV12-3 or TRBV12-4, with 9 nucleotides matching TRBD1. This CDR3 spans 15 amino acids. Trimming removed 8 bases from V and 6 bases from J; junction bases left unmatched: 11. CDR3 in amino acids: CASPRDRENFQPQHF. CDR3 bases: TGTGCCAGCCCCCGGGACAGGGAAAATTTTCAGCCCCAGCATTTT.

The CDR3 DNA reads TGTGCCCCGGGGACAGGGGGCGCCCCGGGTGAGCAGTACTTC. Its translation: CAPGTGGAPGEQYF. The chain has TRBV24-1 and TRBJ2-7; 12 bases match TRBD1. The ends lost 12 bases at V and 7 bases at J; junction bases unmatched: 12. The CDR3 runs to 14 residues. Germline values: CDR1 KGHDR, CDR2 SFDVKD.

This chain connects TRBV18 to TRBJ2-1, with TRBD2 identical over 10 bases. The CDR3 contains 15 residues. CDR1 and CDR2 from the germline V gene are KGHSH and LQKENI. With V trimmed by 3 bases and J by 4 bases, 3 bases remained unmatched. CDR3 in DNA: TGTGCCAGCTCACCTACAGCGGGGGGGTACAATGAGCAGTTCTTC. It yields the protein CASSPTAGGYNEQFF.

This CDR3 is CASSAISGGAADTQYF. CDR3 in DNA: TGTGCCAGCAGTGCCATTAGCGGGGGGGCCGCAGATACGCAGTATTTT. The J gene is TRBJ2-3, the V gene TRBV2; 11 bases are a match to TRBD2. Trimming cost V 4 bases and J 4 bases; bases outside gene matches: 7. Germline lookup yields CDR1 SNHLY and CDR2 FYNNEI. The CDR3 covers 16 residues.

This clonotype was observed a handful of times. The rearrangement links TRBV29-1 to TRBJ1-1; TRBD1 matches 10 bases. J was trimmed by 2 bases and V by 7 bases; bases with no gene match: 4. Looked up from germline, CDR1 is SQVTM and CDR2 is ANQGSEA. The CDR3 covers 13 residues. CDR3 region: CSGDRGLNTEAFF. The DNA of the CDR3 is TGCAGCGGGGACAGGGGTCTTAACACTGAAGCTTTCTTT.

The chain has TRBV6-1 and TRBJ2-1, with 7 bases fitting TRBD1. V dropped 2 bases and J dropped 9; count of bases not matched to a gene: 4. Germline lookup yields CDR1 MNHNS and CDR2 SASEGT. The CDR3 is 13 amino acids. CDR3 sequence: CASSEYPGGEQFF. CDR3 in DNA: TGTGCCAGCAGTGAATACCCAGGGGGTGAGCAGTTCTTC.

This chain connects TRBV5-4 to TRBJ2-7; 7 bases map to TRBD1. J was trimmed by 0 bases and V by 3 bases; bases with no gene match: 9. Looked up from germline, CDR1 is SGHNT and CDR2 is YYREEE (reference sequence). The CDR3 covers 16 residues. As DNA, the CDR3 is TGTGCCAGCAGCTACACCCCGGGACAGAGCTCCTACGAGCAGTACGTC. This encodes CASSYTPGQSSYEQYV.